The sequence of this TCR beta chain was determined in a study of identical twins. Points from the study as a whole: Memory repertoires showed no such pattern, whereas abundant cord blood beta clonotypes carried fewer insertions.

Germline V gene data show CDR1 as MNHEY and CDR2 as SVGEGT. Trimming removed 6 bases at V and 4 bases at J, with 9 bases between. The CDR3 runs to 12 residues. TCRdb analysed the 5' RACE reads with MiXCR anew, one entry per CDR3 protein. Of fewer than 250,000 distinct CDR3 sequences in the sample, 15% are singletons; the top ten hold 40%. The sample holds one count of this clonotype. Its target is not known. This sample also belongs to another study, concerning T cells expressing NK-cell markers. In that study: Sorted CD3+CD56-NKG2C+, CD3+CD56+NKG2C- and CD3+CD56+NKG2C+ T cells were the source of the TCR beta repertoires.

The V call is TRBV6-2 or TRBV6-3, the J call TRBJ1-2; D uncertain. The sequenced sample was CD8+ T cells sorted from blood. This receptor was obtained from a woman aged 18-29 years in good health. CDR3 residues: CASRQNPYGYTF. CDR3 DNA: TGTGCCAGCAGACAAAATCCCTATGGCTACACCTTC.